This T cell receptor (beta chain) was found in a study of OX40 agonist ivuxolimab in advanced cancers. CDR1 and CDR2 (germline): LNHDA, SQIVND (reference sequence). CDR3 length equals 15 residues. Trimming took off 6 bases at V and 2 bases at J, with 16 bases between the two ends. Repertoires were generated with immunoSEQ multiplex PCR, while TCRdb's copy carries only in-frame clones and drops some. The profile covers 35,000 to 45,000 clones, with about 79% appearing a single time and around a sixth taken by the ten largest. The clonotype was recovered from an adult with an advanced solid tumor such as melanoma, head and neck, liver or kidney cancer. This sequence joins TRBV19 and TRBJ1-1, with D possibly matching TRBD1 (6 bases). The sequences come from CD4+ or CD8+ T cells sorted from blood, collected in a trial of the OX40 agonist ivuxolimab. The CDR3 region has the DNA TGTGCCAGTAGGGATTCGACAGGCTATAACACTGAAGCTTTCTTT. Amino acid sequence: CASRDSTGYNTEAFF.